Listed here are 6 T cell receptor beta chains from one sample, sequenced in a study of T cell changes during pregnancy in multiple sclerosis. Data came from immunoSEQ multiplex PCR; TCRdb stores just in-frame clones and leaves some out. Here the sample spans approximately 44,000 clones, just under 95% being singletons. This material consisted of CD4+ T cells from peripheral blood mononuclear cells, taken in the first trimester of pregnancy. All receptors derive from a female donor with multiple sclerosis, enrolled in a pregnancy study.

This chain links TRBV25-1 with TRBJ1-1, with TRBD1 matching over 8 bases. This CDR3 spans 14 amino acids. Per the germline V gene, CDR1 is MGHDK and CDR2 is SYGVNS. V was pared by 5 bases and J by 5 bases, with 7 bases of the junction left unmatched. The CDR3 spells CASSPGQGFTEAFF. CDR3 coding DNA: TGTGCCAGCAGTCCCGGACAGGGTTTTACTGAAGCTTTCTTT.

The J gene is TRBJ2-5, the V gene TRBV19; D ambiguous. CDR1 LNHDA and CDR2 SQIVND come from the germline V gene (reference sequence). V shed 1 base and J shed 4 bases, with 10 bases lying between them. CDR3 length: 14 amino acids. The CDR3 DNA reads TGTGCCAGTAGTATAGGCGGTATACGAGAGACCCAGTACTTC. Protein sequence: CASSIGGIRETQYF. The full variable domain, with the rest looked up from reference TRBV19 and TRBJ2-5, is DGGITQSPKYLFRKEGQNVTLSCEQNLNHDAMYWYRQDPGQGLRLIYYSQIVNDFQKGDIAEGYSVSREKKESFPLTVTSAQKNPTAFYLCASSIGGIRETQYFGPGTRLLVL.

The chain is built from TRBV19 and TRBJ2-2; 8 nucleotides align to TRBD2. Germline CDR1 is LNHDA and CDR2 is SQIVND (reference sequence). The trim removed 1 base at V and 4 bases at J, leaving 5 bases unmatched. The CDR3 consists of 16 residues. Here the CDR3 DNA reads TGTGCCAGTAGTATAGTCGGCCGGGAGGGCACCGGGGAGCTGTTTTTT. Its protein product is CASSIVGREGTGELFF.

This clone has only one observation. This chain connects TRBV19 to TRBJ1-3; the D gene is possibly TRBD1 (5 bases). V was trimmed by 11 bases and J by 0 bases, leaving 11 bases between them. CDR3 length equals 13 residues. Germline CDR1 is LNHDA and CDR2 is SQIVND (reference sequence). The CDR3 DNA sequence: TGTGCCTGCACAGGCGACTCTGGAAACACCATATATTTT. Its translation is CACTGDSGNTIYF.

In regard to this clone: Germline and junction disagree at one end, which may indicate a read error. This sequence joins TRBV7-7 and TRBJ2-5, with 9 nucleotides matching TRBD1. In germline, CDR1 is SSHAT, CDR2 FNYEAQ (reference sequence). CDR3 length: 14 amino acids. For the CDR3, the DNA is TGTGCTAGCAGCTTCGGGACAGGGAAAGAGACCCAGTACTTC. Protein: CASSFGTGKETQYF.

The chain uses TRBV18 and TRBJ2-1; possible D gene TRBD2, 5 bases. V lost 6 bases to trimming and J lost 0 bases, with 15 bases between them. The CDR3 runs 16 residues. Germline V CDR1 and CDR2: KGHSH, LQKENI. The CDR3 sequence: CASSPRTPSSYNEQFF. The CDR3 DNA reads as TGTGCCAGCTCCCCGAGGACTCCGAGCTCCTACAATGAGCAGTTCTTC.